Presented here are 27 T cell receptor beta chains from one specimen sequenced in a study of HIV-infected children after antiretroviral therapy interruption. Unique molecular identifiers were included in an RNA-based 3' RACE TCR library. TCRdb reprocessed the 3' RACE reads with MiXCR, giving one entry per CDR3 protein. The sample shows about 89,000 distinct CDR3 sequences, less than 7% of them seen only once. Documented treatment: PENTA 11 planned treatment interruption arm or continuous ART arm. The specimen comprised CD45RA+ CD4+ T cells from PBMCs, pooled from several time points, sampled from a donor given antiretroviral therapy, either interrupted or continuous. Documented subset: naive CD4+ CD45RA+ CD45RO- T cells. Receptor source: a pool of human donors with HIV.

This clonotype was seen at least ten times. The rearrangement joins TRBV29-1 to TRBJ1-1, with 7 bases identical to TRBD1. This CDR3 region has 13 residues. V lost 4 bases to trimming and J lost 1 base; unmatched junction nucleotides: 3. In germline, CDR1 is SQVTM, CDR2 ANQGSEA. CDR3 sequence: CSVGRQGNTEAFF. The CDR3 DNA follows: TGCAGCGTTGGTAGACAGGGGAACACTGAAGCTTTCTTT.

In its sample, this clonotype was seen many times. The gene calls are TRBV6-1 and TRBJ1-1, with D possibly matching TRBD1 (5 bases). Trimming cost V 1 base and J 2 bases, with 8 bases left between them. The germline gives CDR1 MNHNS, CDR2 SASEGT. This CDR3 comprises 14 residues. The CDR3 loop reads CASSEGGINTEAFF. Here the CDR3 DNA reads TGTGCCAGCAGTGAAGGGGGGATTAACACTGAAGCTTTCTTT.

J is TRBJ1-2 and V is TRBV4-1; 10 positions agree with TRBD1. The CDR3 contains 15 residues. With 3 bases clipped from V and 4 bases from J, the junction kept 5 bases outside the gene matches. Germline CDR1 and CDR2: MGHRA and YSYEKL. CDR3 protein: CASSHDRGPSYGYTF. For the CDR3, the DNA is TGCGCCAGCAGCCATGACAGGGGGCCATCCTATGGCTACACCTTC.

This chain connects TRBV7-8 to TRBJ1-1; D is uncertain. The CDR3 spans 10 residues. Trimming left V 1 base short and J 11 bases short, with 5 bases between. CDR1 and CDR2 from the germline V gene are SGHVS and FQNEAQ. CDR3: CASSLGPAFF. The CDR3 DNA follows: TGTGCCAGCAGCTTAGGTCCCGCTTTCTTT.

This clonotype was recorded a few times. V gene TRBV7-2 combines with J gene TRBJ1-1, with D perhaps TRBD1 (5 bases). Germline CDR1 and CDR2: SGHTA and FQGNSA. Between the trimmed V and J ends, which lost 7 bases and 0 bases, there was a span of 12 bases. The CDR3 length is 14 residues. CDR3 coding DNA: TGTGCCAGCACCCTGAGGGGCTTGAACACTGAAGCTTTCTTT. Encoded protein: CASTLRGLNTEAFF.

In its sample, this clonotype was seen a few times. V gene TRBV27 combines with J gene TRBJ1-5, with D maybe TRBD1 (5 bases). V lost 4 bases to trimming and J lost 6 bases, with 16 bases between them. Germline V lookup: CDR1 MNHEY, CDR2 SMNVEV (reference sequence). The CDR3 contains 15 residues. This CDR3 reads CASSSPRGVSQPQHF. Written as DNA, the CDR3 is TGTGCCAGCAGTTCGCCTAGGGGTGTTAGTCAGCCCCAGCATTTT.

This clonotype occurred many times. The chain has TRBV21-1 and TRBJ1-3. TRBV21-1 is given as a pseudogene. The CDR3 covers 18 residues. For the CDR3, the DNA is TGTGCCAGCAGCAAAGATTTAAGTGTGAACCCCTCTGGAAACACCATATATTTT. It translates to CASSKDLSVNPSGNTIYF.

This clonotype was picked up many times. The rearrangement joins TRBV12-3 or TRBV12-4 to TRBJ2-1, with D perhaps TRBD2 (5 bases). Trimming stripped 1 base from V and 1 base from J, with 5 bases between. The CDR3 has 14 amino acids. The DNA for the CDR3 is TGTGCCAGCAGTTTAGGGGAGTCCTACAATGAGCAGTTCTTC. It codes for CASSLGESYNEQFF.

The table lists this clonotype with many counts. CDR3 in DNA: TGTGCCAGCAGCCCGAGGACAGGACCCGGCACTGAAGCTTTCTTT. It encodes CASSPRTGPGTEAFF. The rearrangement links TRBV5-6 to TRBJ1-1; 7 bases line up with TRBD1. The CDR3 is 15 amino acids. V gave up 4 bases and J gave up 4 bases; unmatched junction bases: 10. In germline, CDR1 is SGHDT, CDR2 YYEEEE.

The sample holds a few counts of this clonotype. The chain uses TRBV6-1 and TRBJ1-5; unclear D gene. The length of the CDR3 is 14 residues. V was trimmed by 4 bases and J by 4 bases, leaving 11 bases between them. Germline V lookup: CDR1 MNHNS, CDR2 SASEGT. CDR3 sequence: CASSVGLYNQPQHF. CDR3 DNA sequence: TGTGCCAGCAGTGTAGGACTATATAATCAGCCCCAGCATTTT.

This clonotype counts as medium-sized (0.01 to 0.1%). This chain uses TRBV7-9 with TRBJ2-1; 7 bases are shared with TRBD2. CDR1 and CDR2 (germline): SEHNR, FQNEAQ (reference sequence). V was pared by 5 bases and J by 6 bases, with 13 bases of the junction left unmatched. The CDR3 is made up of 16 amino acids. CDR3 protein: CASSDGRATLSNEQFF. Here the CDR3 DNA reads TGTGCCAGCAGCGATGGGAGGGCAACCCTATCCAATGAGCAGTTCTTC.

This clonotype was counted a few times. The chain joins TRBV12-3 or TRBV12-4 to TRBJ2-7; TRBD1 matches 11 bases. The V gene end was trimmed by 4 bases and the J gene end by 7 bases; junction bases not matched to a gene: 12. CDR3 size: 16 residues. The CDR3 here is CASSSYRPGQGGEQYF. The DNA for the CDR3 is TGTGCCAGCAGTTCCTACCGACCGGGACAGGGGGGGGAGCAGTACTTC.

This clonotype was found many times. This sequence joins TRBV5-1 and TRBJ1-5; D gene ambiguous. With 2 bases removed from V and 6 bases from J, the gap between germline ends came to 12 bases. This CDR3 contains 14 residues. The V gene's germline CDR1 is SGHRS and CDR2 YFSETQ. Here the CDR3 DNA reads TGCGCCAGCAGCTTTACGGGAGGAGGTCAGCCCCAGCATTTT. Amino acid sequence: CASSFTGGGQPQHF.

This clonotype has at least ten counts. The rearrangement uses TRBV12-3 or TRBV12-4 and TRBJ2-4; 7 bases align to TRBD1. This CDR3 has 15 residues. The V and J ends lost 1 base and 0 bases, in that order; junction bases with no gene match: 0. The DNA for the CDR3 is TGTGCCAGCAGTTTAGACAGGGGAGCCAAAAACATTCAGTACTTC. It yields the protein CASSLDRGAKNIQYF.

Ten or more counts support this clonotype. The chain has TRBV9 and TRBJ2-2; D unresolved. CDR3 size: 14 residues. Germline V gene lookup returns CDR1 SGDLS and CDR2 YYNGEE. Trimming removed 0 bases at V and 2 bases at J, with 5 bases between. CDR3 sequence: CASSVVDNTGELFF. The CDR3 DNA sequence: TGTGCCAGCAGCGTAGTTGATAACACCGGGGAGCTGTTTTTT. The whole variable domain, remainder taken from reference TRBV9 and TRBJ2-2, is DSGVTQTPKHLITATGQRVTLRCSPRSGDLSVYWYQQSLDQGLQFLIQYYNGEERAKGNILERFSAQQFPDLHSELNLSSLELGDSALYFCASSVVDNTGELFFGEGSRLTVL.

This clonotype was counted many times. The rearrangement joins TRBV7-2 to TRBJ2-1, with 7 bases aligning to TRBD2. CDR3 size: 14 residues. Germline V gene sequence: CDR1 SGHTA, CDR2 FQGNSA. V lost 5 bases to trimming and J lost 4 bases; unmatched junction nucleotides: 5. As DNA, the CDR3 is TGTGCCAGCAGCCTATCGGGGGGTTACAATGAGCAGTTCTTC. As protein: CASSLSGGYNEQFF.

This clonotype was seen repeatedly, ten times or more. The chain is built from TRBV29-1 and TRBJ2-7; 9 bases agree with TRBD1. CDR1 is SQVTM and CDR2 is ANQGSEA in the germline V gene. This CDR3 contains 15 residues. V lost 1 base, J lost 0 bases, and 4 bases stayed unmatched. CDR3 sequence (DNA): TGCAGCGTTGAAGGGAAACAGGGGGCCTCCTACGAGCAGTACTTC. The encoded protein is CSVEGKQGASYEQYF.

In this sample, this clonotype turned up many times. V gene TRBV14 combines with J gene TRBJ1-6; D not certain. Looked up from germline, CDR1 is SGHDN and CDR2 is FVKESK. V was clipped by 1 base and J by 0 bases, with 19 bases between them. This CDR3 contains 20 residues. CDR3 loop: CASSQGSSGTVSSYNSPLHF. CDR3 DNA: TGTGCCAGCAGCCAAGGCAGTTCCGGAACTGTTAGCTCCTATAATTCACCCCTCCACTTT.

This clonotype has at least ten counts. The rearrangement joins TRBV12-3 or TRBV12-4 to TRBJ2-1, with 12 positions matching TRBD2. V shed 3 bases and J 8 bases; nucleotides not matched to a gene: 5. This CDR3 is 15 amino acids long. Here the CDR3 DNA reads TGTGCCAGCAGTTTTTCTAGCGGGAGGGCCGATGAGCAGTTCTTC. Amino acids: CASSFSSGRADEQFF.

As to this clonotype: It may be a read error: a sequence one base away is much more abundant. This chain uses TRBV6-5 with TRBJ2-2; a weak D match, TRBD2 (6 bases). CDR3 length equals 16 residues. Looked up from germline, CDR1 is MNHEY and CDR2 is SVGAGI. Here the CDR3 reads CASSLVGATNTGGLFF. DNA for the CDR3: TGTGCCAGCAGCCTCGTAGGGGCGACGAACACCGGGGGGCTGTTTTTT.

The chain employs TRBV5-1 and TRBJ1-2, with D perhaps matching TRBD1 (5 bases). The germline CDR1 and CDR2 sequences are SGHRS and YFSETQ. The CDR3 loop spans 15 amino acids. The germline V and J ends were trimmed by 4 bases and 8 bases, with 21 bases remaining between them. CDR3 sequence reads: CASSPGTAIPGGYTF. In DNA form, the CDR3 reads TGCGCCAGCAGCCCCGGGACGGCCATCCCGGGAGGCTACACCTTC.

The genes are TRBV7-6 and TRBJ2-3; D gene ambiguous. The CDR3 spans 13 residues. The germline V and J ends were trimmed by 4 bases and 2 bases, with 7 bases remaining between them. CDR1 and CDR2 from the germline V gene are SGHVS and FNYEAQ. DNA of the CDR3: TGTGCCAGCAGCTCATCGATCACAGATACGCAGTATTTT. This sequence encodes CASSSSITDTQYF.

This clonotype was detected many times. V usage is TRBV5-5 and J usage is TRBJ2-2; a possible D gene is TRBD1 (5 bases). Germline values: CDR1 SGHKS, CDR2 YYEKEE (reference sequence). Trimming cost V 0 bases and J 6 bases, with 12 bases left between them. This CDR3 is 15 amino acids long. The CDR3 bases are TGTGCCAGCAGCTTGGTCAGGGATAGACCCGGGGAGCTGTTTTTT. Translation gives CASSLVRDRPGELFF. The variable domain in full, with the rest retrieved from reference TRBV5-5 and TRBJ2-2, is DAGVTQSPTHLIKTRGQQVTLRCSPISGHKSVSWYQQVLGQGPQFIFQYYEKEERGRGNFPDRFSARQFPNYSSELNVNALLLGDSALYLCASSLVRDRPGELFFGEGSRLTVL.

This clonotype occurred a few times. The chain is built from TRBV19 and TRBJ1-1; the D gene is possibly TRBD1 (5 bases). V was clipped by 5 bases and J by 4 bases, with 8 bases between them. The CDR3 runs 12 residues. Germline CDR1 reads LNHDA; CDR2 reads SQIVND (reference sequence). This chain's CDR3 is CASSSGLTEAFF. The DNA for the CDR3 is TGTGCCAGTAGTTCGGGGCTCACTGAAGCTTTCTTT. The full variable domain, rest sourced from reference TRBV19 and TRBJ1-1, is DGGITQSPKYLFRKEGQNVTLSCEQNLNHDAMYWYRQDPGQGLRLIYYSQIVNDFQKGDIAEGYSVSREKKESFPLTVTSAQKNPTAFYLCASSSGLTEAFFGQGTRLTVV.

The V and J genes are TRBV19 and TRBJ2-2; 9 nucleotides align to TRBD1. CDR3 length: 16 residues. The V segment lost 4 bases and the J segment 6 bases; nucleotides outside the gene matches: 9. Germline CDR1 reads LNHDA; CDR2 reads SQIVND (reference sequence). Here the CDR3 DNA reads TGTGCCAGTAGTAGGCTACAGGGGGCGAATGCCGGGGAGCTGTTTTTT. Its translation: CASSRLQGANAGELFF.

This clonotype has at least ten counts. The chain employs TRBV19 and TRBJ2-6; TRBD1 matches 7 bases. Germline lookup yields CDR1 LNHDA and CDR2 SQIVND (reference sequence). CDR3 length: 17 residues. V gave up 5 bases and J gave up 0 bases; unmatched junction bases: 7. The CDR3 loop is CASSPRQGGSGANVLTF. The DNA of the CDR3 is TGTGCCAGTAGTCCAAGACAGGGCGGCTCTGGGGCCAACGTCCTGACTTTC.

The table lists this clonotype with many counts. This rearrangement joins TRBV15 to TRBJ2-6; no definite D call. V was clipped by 1 base and J by 0 bases, with 13 bases between them. The CDR3 is 18 amino acids. Germline V gene lookup returns CDR1 LNHNV and CDR2 YYDKDF (reference sequence). CDR3: CATSRAGRLLSGANVLTF. DNA of the CDR3: TGTGCCACCAGCAGAGCTGGACGGCTACTCTCTGGGGCCAACGTCCTGACTTTC.